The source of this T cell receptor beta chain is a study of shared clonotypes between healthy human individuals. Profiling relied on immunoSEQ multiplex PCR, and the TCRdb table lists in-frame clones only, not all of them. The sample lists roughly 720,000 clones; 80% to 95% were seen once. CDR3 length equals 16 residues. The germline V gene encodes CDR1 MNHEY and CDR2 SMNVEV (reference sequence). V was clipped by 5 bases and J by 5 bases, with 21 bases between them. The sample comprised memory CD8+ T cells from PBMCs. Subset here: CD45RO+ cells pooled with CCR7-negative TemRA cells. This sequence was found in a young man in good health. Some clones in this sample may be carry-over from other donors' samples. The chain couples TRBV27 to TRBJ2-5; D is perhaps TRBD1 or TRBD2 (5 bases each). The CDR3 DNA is TGTGCCAGCAGTGAGATCCGGGACCTTGGACCGGAGACCCAGTACTTC. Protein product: CASSEIRDLGPETQYF.